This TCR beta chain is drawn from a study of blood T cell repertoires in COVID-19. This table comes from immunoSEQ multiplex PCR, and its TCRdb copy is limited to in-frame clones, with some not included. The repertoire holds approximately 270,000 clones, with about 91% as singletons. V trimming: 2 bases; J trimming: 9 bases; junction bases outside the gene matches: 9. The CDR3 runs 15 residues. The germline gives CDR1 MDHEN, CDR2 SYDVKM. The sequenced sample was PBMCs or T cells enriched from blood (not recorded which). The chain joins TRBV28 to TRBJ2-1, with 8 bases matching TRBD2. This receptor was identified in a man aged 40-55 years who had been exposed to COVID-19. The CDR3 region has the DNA TGTGCCAGCAGTTTAGGTGGCGGGAGGAGGGGTGAGCAGTTCTTC. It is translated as CASSLGGGRRGEQFF.